This T cell receptor beta chain was identified in a study of molecular identifiers for immune sequencing clone quantification. Background on the study: Within a replicate experiment, RNA obtained from either 20,000 or 100,000 naive CD8 cells was divided into five aliquots, and four of those aliquots were then sequenced.

This clonotype was counted only a few times. TCRdb reanalysed the PCR reads using MiXCR and keeps one entry per CDR3 protein. The sample carries 400,000 to 600,000 distinct CDR3 sequences, about 25% recorded once. Construction of naive CD8 libraries employed 20,000 to 1,000,000 sorted cells together with 10%, 30% or 50% RNA. A CD8+CD4-CCR7+CD45RA+ gate was used to sort naive CD8 T cells. Germline-derived CDR1 and CDR2 are SGHTS and YDEGEE. Trimming shortened V by 2 bases and J by 2 bases, and 18 bases separated the two germline ends. The CDR3 length is 17 residues. Sequencing was carried out using naive CD8+ T cells from blood, with Jurkat cell RNA spiked in. Subset given: FACS-sorted CD8+CD4-CCR7+CD45RA+ naive T cells. The chain uses TRBV5-8 and TRBJ2-3; D tentatively fits TRBD1 or TRBD2 (5 bases each). This TCR was sampled from a human donor in good health. Some libraries in this study had Jurkat cell RNA spiked in. In nucleotides, the CDR3 is TGTGCCAGCAGCTTATTTGCCGGGACCCACAACACAGATACGCAGTATTTT. It specifies CASSLFAGTHNTDTQYF.